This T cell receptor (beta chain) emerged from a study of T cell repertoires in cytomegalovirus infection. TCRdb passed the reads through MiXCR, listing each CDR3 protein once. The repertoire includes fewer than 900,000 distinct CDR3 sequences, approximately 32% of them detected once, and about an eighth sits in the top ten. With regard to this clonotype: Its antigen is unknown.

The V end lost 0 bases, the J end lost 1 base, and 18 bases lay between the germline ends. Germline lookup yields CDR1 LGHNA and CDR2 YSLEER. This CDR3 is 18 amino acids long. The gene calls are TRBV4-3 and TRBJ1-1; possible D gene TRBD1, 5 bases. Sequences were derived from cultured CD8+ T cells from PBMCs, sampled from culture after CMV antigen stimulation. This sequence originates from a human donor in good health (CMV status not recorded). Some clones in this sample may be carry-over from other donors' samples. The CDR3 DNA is TGCGCCAGCAGCCAAGATATCGGGACTAAAAGTCGGAACACTGAAGCTTTCTTT. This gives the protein CASSQDIGTKSRNTEAFF.